This T cell receptor beta chain was observed in a study of cytomegalovirus exposure and HLA in healthy donors. Primers included in the PCR were 60 Vbeta and 13 Jbeta primers. Here immunoSEQ multiplex PCR was the method, and the copy in TCRdb shows in-frame clones only, minus some. In the table there are fewer than 100,000 clones, 60% to 85% of which are singletons. Broader study findings: Segments of the TCR beta V type were, in most cases, productive about 90% or about 30% of the time in an earlier analysis.

This clone was counted once. Its antigen remains unknown. The germline gives CDR1 MNHEY, CDR2 SMNVEV (reference sequence). V lost 2 bases, J lost 6 bases, and 8 bases lay in between. This CDR3 spans 13 amino acids. The chain employs TRBV27 and TRBJ2-1, with D maybe TRBD2 (5 bases). The clonotype was recovered from a male donor in good health and CMV-seronegative. The specimen sequenced was PBMCs. The CDR3 sequence: CASSLRGSNEQFF. In DNA form, the CDR3 reads TGTGCCAGCAGTTTAAGAGGGTCCAATGAGCAGTTCTTC.